Below, 22 T cell receptor beta chains from the same sample are listed, as sequenced in a study of T cell responses to AZD1222 COVID-19 vaccine. Here immunoSEQ multiplex PCR was the method, and the copy in TCRdb shows in-frame clones only, minus some. The sample contains about 150,000 clones, 80% to 90% of which appear only once. The sequences come from peripheral blood, collected on day 0 of AZD1222 vaccination. The source of these receptors is an adult in good health.

The chain links TRBV6-5 to TRBJ1-6; D is undetermined. Per the germline V gene, CDR1 is MNHEY and CDR2 is SVGAGI. Trimming pared 8 bases from V and 11 bases from J, leaving 13 bases between. The CDR3 has 12 residues. The CDR3 sequence is CASRFAVPPLHF. The CDR3 nucleotides read TGTGCCAGCCGTTTCGCAGTCCCACCCCTCCACTTT.

This clone was observed a few times. Written as DNA, the CDR3 is TGTGCCAGCAGCTTGGGGCGTAGTGCTGGAAACACCATATATTTT. Amino acid sequence: CASSLGRSAGNTIYF. The chain recombines TRBV5-4 with TRBJ1-3; D unresolved. The CDR3 sequence is 15 residues long. From germline, CDR1 is SGHNT and CDR2 YYREEE (reference sequence). V lost 0 bases to trimming and J lost 2 bases, with 9 bases between them.

The chain links TRBV5-1 to TRBJ1-2, with D maybe TRBD1 (6 bases). Per the germline V gene, CDR1 is SGHRS and CDR2 is YFSETQ. Trimming stripped 2 bases from V and 4 bases from J, with 18 bases between. The CDR3 covers 16 residues. CDR3: CASSLTSDRSLYGYTF. As DNA, the CDR3 is TGCGCCAGCAGCTTAACCAGCGACAGGAGCCTCTATGGCTACACCTTC.

V and J are TRBV10-1 and TRBJ2-1, with 12 nucleotides matching TRBD2. Germline V gives CDR1 WNHNN, CDR2 SYGVQD (reference sequence). V shed 5 bases and J 3 bases; nucleotides not matched to a gene: 5. The CDR3 contains 16 residues. Written as DNA, the CDR3 is TGCGCCAGCAGTCCCAGGACTAGCGGGAACTACAATGAGCAGTTCTTC. The encoded protein is CASSPRTSGNYNEQFF.

This chain links TRBV21-1 with TRBJ2-7; the D call in the table, TRBD2, was not verified against the DNA. TRBV21-1 is deemed a pseudogene. The CDR3 consists of 14 residues. CDR3 in DNA: TGTGCCAGCAGCAAAGAGACGGGAACCTACGAGCAGTACTTC. Protein: CASSKETGTYEQYF.

The CDR3, as DNA: TGTGCCAGCAGTTACGGCTCGAGACCCTTGGGGGGGGGCACTGAAGCTTTCTTT. Translated, it gives CASSYGSRPLGGGTEAFF. The chain employs TRBV6-2 or TRBV6-3 and TRBJ1-1; D is perhaps TRBD1 (5 bases). The germline gives CDR1 MNHEY, CDR2 SVGEGT. V was trimmed by 2 bases and J by 4 bases, leaving 23 bases between them. CDR3 length: 18 residues.

The genes are TRBV19 and TRBJ1-5; 8 bases fit TRBD1. CDR3 length equals 13 residues. The V segment lost 8 bases and the J segment 1 base; nucleotides outside the gene matches: 1. From germline, CDR1 is LNHDA and CDR2 SQIVND (reference sequence). The CDR3 protein is CASGDRSNQPQHF. In DNA form, the CDR3 reads TGTGCCAGTGGGGACAGGAGCAATCAGCCCCAGCATTTT.

This clone turned up a few times. The rearrangement uses TRBV9 and TRBJ1-3; no definite D call. Per germline, CDR1 SGDLS and CDR2 YYNGEE. CDR3 size: 15 residues. Trimming left V 0 bases short and J 0 bases short, with 7 bases between. The CDR3 sequence: CASSVEGSSGNTIYF. The CDR3 nucleotides are TGTGCCAGCAGCGTAGAGGGCTCCTCTGGAAACACCATATATTTT.

The chain employs TRBV7-8 and TRBJ1-5; 8 bases match TRBD1. Trimming took 2 bases from V and 6 from J; bases not matched to a gene: 6. CDR3 length: 15 amino acids. The germline gives CDR1 SGHVS, CDR2 FQNEAQ. Written as DNA, the CDR3 is TGTGCCAGCAGCTTAACAGGGGGAGATTTTCAGCCCCAGCATTTT. Translated: CASSLTGGDFQPQHF.

V usage is TRBV28 and J usage is TRBJ1-1; 10 bases align to TRBD1. After removal of 6 bases from V and 7 bases from J, the junction contained 8 bases not matched to a gene. The germline gives CDR1 MDHEN, CDR2 SYDVKM. CDR3 length: 14 amino acids. CDR3 nucleotides: TGTGCCAGCAGGTTGACAGGGGGCTTTGGTGAAGCTTTCTTT. Protein sequence: CASRLTGGFGEAFF.

The chain employs TRBV7-2 and TRBJ1-5; D unclear. Per germline, CDR1 SGHTA and CDR2 FQGNSA. The CDR3 spans 13 residues. The V end lost 2 bases, the J end lost 3 bases, and 5 bases lay between the germline ends. The CDR3 loop reads CASSLTLNQPQHF. In nucleotides, the CDR3 is TGTGCCAGCAGCTTAACCCTCAATCAGCCCCAGCATTTT.

The chain links TRBV19 to TRBJ1-2; 11 bases match TRBD1. Germline assignment: CDR1 LNHDA and CDR2 SQIVND (reference sequence). The CDR3 contains 14 residues. The V gene end was trimmed by 6 bases and the J gene end by 6 bases; junction bases not matched to a gene: 6. Written as DNA, the CDR3 is TGTGCCAGTAGCTTGGACAGGGGGCGAGATGGCTACACCTTC. Amino acids: CASSLDRGRDGYTF.

This clone was recorded once. The chain carries TRBV7-2 and TRBJ1-3; the D is unclear. CDR3 length: 12 amino acids. Trimming shortened V by 5 bases and J by 3 bases, and 5 bases separated the two germline ends. Germline CDR1 SGHTA, CDR2 FQGNSA. The CDR3: CASSTSGNTIYF. In DNA, the CDR3 is TGTGCCAGCAGCACGAGTGGAAACACCATATATTTT.

This chain links TRBV5-5 with TRBJ2-3; D remains unclear. The CDR3 totals 15 residues. Germline lookup yields CDR1 SGHKS and CDR2 YYEKEE (reference sequence). V lost 4 bases and J lost 5, with 17 bases in between. The CDR3 DNA follows: TGTGCCAGCAGCGACGGCCCAAGCCCCGGAGATACGCAGTATTTT. Residues: CASSDGPSPGDTQYF.

The chain links TRBV7-7 to TRBJ1-6, with D perhaps TRBD1 (6 bases). This CDR3 is built from 16 residues. Trimming stripped 3 bases from V and 8 bases from J, with 17 bases between. CDR1 SSHAT and CDR2 FNYEAQ come from the germline V gene (reference sequence). CDR3 DNA sequence: TGTGCCAGCAGCTTCAGGGGCGGGGGTAGGGATTCACCCCTCCACTTT. This sequence encodes CASSFRGGGRDSPLHF.

The V call is TRBV11-2, the J call TRBJ1-3, with a possible D match to TRBD1 (5 bases). V dropped 2 bases and J dropped 8 bases, with 16 bases sitting between them. This CDR3 is 15 amino acids long. Germline CDR1 reads SGHAT; CDR2 reads FQNNGV. CDR3 coding DNA: TGTGCCAGCAGCTTACGGGGGGGGAGAAGAGACACCATATATTTT. Protein: CASSLRGGRRDTIYF.

The chain uses TRBV5-4 and TRBJ2-7; D might be TRBD1 (5 bases). The CDR3 is 15 residues long. Looked up from germline, CDR1 is SGHNT and CDR2 is YYREEE (reference sequence). The V end was cut by 0 bases, the J end by 1 base, with 11 bases between. The CDR3, as DNA: TGTGCCAGCAGCTTGGTGGCAGCAGGGTCCTACGAGCAGTACTTC. As protein: CASSLVAAGSYEQYF.

The chain has TRBV18 and TRBJ1-2; D unclear. Per germline, CDR1 KGHSH and CDR2 LQKENI. Trimming removed 2 bases from V and 6 bases from J, with 10 bases in between. The CDR3 covers 13 residues. Here the CDR3 DNA reads TGTGCCAGCTCACCATCGGGTCTCAATGGCTACACCTTC. It is translated as CASSPSGLNGYTF.

The chain has TRBV2 and TRBJ2-7, with D possibly TRBD2 on 6 matching bases. Germline-derived CDR1 and CDR2 are SNHLY and FYNNEI. Deletions cut 6 bases from V and 3 bases from J, with 12 bases between. This CDR3 has 13 amino acids. The DNA of the CDR3 is TGTGCCAGCAGGACTAGAGGCTTCTACGAGCAGTACTTC. This codes for CASRTRGFYEQYF.

The chain combines TRBV3-1 (or the pseudogene TRBV3-2) with TRBJ1-2; D is unresolved. Germline V gene data show CDR1 as LGHDT and CDR2 as YNNKEL (reference sequence). The CDR3 extends over 13 amino acids. V gave up 0 bases and J gave up 8 bases, with 10 bases separating them. In DNA form, the CDR3 reads TGTGCCAGCAGCCAAGACGGCCGTCTGGGCTACACCTTC. Translated: CASSQDGRLGYTF.

This chain links TRBV7-3 with TRBJ1-6, with D unclear. Between the trimmed V and J ends, which lost 5 bases and 7 bases, there was a span of 9 bases. The CDR3 length is 13 residues. CDR1 SGHTA and CDR2 FQGTGA come from the germline V gene. CDR3 amino acids: CASSPGNNSPLHF. In DNA form, the CDR3 reads TGTGCCAGCAGCCCCGGGAACAATTCACCCCTCCACTTT.

V is TRBV6-1 and J is TRBJ1-2; D gene ambiguous. CDR3 length: 12 amino acids. Germline V gene lookup returns CDR1 MNHNS and CDR2 SASEGT. Trimming took off 3 bases at V and 10 bases at J, with 12 bases between the two ends. The CDR3 nucleotides read TGTGCCAGCAGTGATCCTCACCTCCCCTACACCTTC. It specifies CASSDPHLPYTF.